The 17 T cell receptor beta chains presented below share a single source sample, sequenced in a study of blood T cell repertoires in COVID-19. Here immunoSEQ multiplex PCR was the method, and the copy in TCRdb shows in-frame clones only, minus some. The sample carries 250,000 to 400,000 clones, approximately 88% recorded once. Material for sequencing was peripheral blood. The receptors stem from a woman younger than 45 with COVID-19, enrolled during active disease.

This chain joins TRBV28 and TRBJ1-1; D gene unclear. Trimming left V 6 bases short and J 2 bases short, with 4 bases between. Germline assignment: CDR1 MDHEN and CDR2 SYDVKM. CDR3 size: 11 residues. Written as DNA, the CDR3 is TGTGCCAGCAGATCTAACACTGAAGCTTTCTTT. It translates to CASRSNTEAFF.

This clone was observed a handful of times. This chain links TRBV5-1 with TRBJ1-2; D ambiguous. Looked up from germline, CDR1 is SGHRS and CDR2 is YFSETQ. This CDR3 has 13 amino acids. Deletions cut 5 bases from V and 2 bases from J, with 10 bases between. As DNA, the CDR3 is TGCGCCAGCAGGCAGACATTAAACTATGGCTACACCTTC. Translation: CASRQTLNYGYTF.

The chain has TRBV25-1 and TRBJ1-6, with 8 nucleotides matching TRBD1. The CDR3 length is 15 residues. V lost 4 bases and J lost 7; bases outside the gene matches: 6. CDR1 and CDR2 (germline): MGHDK, SYGVNS. Here the CDR3 reads CASSGQGLQNSPLHF. The CDR3 DNA reads as TGTGCCAGCAGTGGACAGGGGCTACAGAATTCACCCCTCCACTTT.

The chain has TRBV27 and TRBJ1-5; tentative D call: TRBD1 (5 bases). The germline gives CDR1 MNHEY, CDR2 SMNVEV (reference sequence). V was pared by 5 bases and J by 4 bases, with 15 bases between. The CDR3 contains 15 residues. The CDR3 coding sequence is TGTGCCAGCAGTCCTAACGCAGGGTCAAATCAGCCCCAGCATTTT. It translates to CASSPNAGSNQPQHF.

The chain links TRBV18 to TRBJ1-5; D gene uncertain. CDR1 and CDR2 from the germline V gene are KGHSH and LQKENI. The CDR3 has 15 residues. Trimming removed 2 bases from V and 0 bases from J, with 8 bases in between. The CDR3, as DNA: TGTGCCAGCTCACCAGGAGCTTATAGCAATCAGCCCCAGCATTTT. Protein sequence: CASSPGAYSNQPQHF.

The V call is TRBV6-6, the J call TRBJ2-1; TRBD1 matches at 7 bases. J lost 8 bases, V lost 7 bases, and 14 bases had no gene match. The germline V gene encodes CDR1 MNHNY and CDR2 SVGAGI (reference sequence). The CDR3 is made up of 15 amino acids. The CDR3 loop is CASTVTGVGFDEQFF. In DNA, the CDR3 is TGTGCCAGCACCGTAACAGGGGTTGGTTTTGATGAGCAGTTCTTC.

The chain is built from TRBV6-1 and TRBJ1-2; possible D gene TRBD1, 5 bases. Looked up from germline, CDR1 is MNHNS and CDR2 is SASEGT. The V end was cut by 2 bases, the J end by 4 bases, with 11 bases between. The CDR3 covers 14 residues. CDR3 DNA: TGTGCCAGCAGTGAACGGGAGACAGTCTATGGCTACACCTTC. Translation: CASSERETVYGYTF.

This clone was seen only once. V is TRBV7-2 and J is TRBJ2-5; perhaps TRBD2 as D (6 bases). The CDR3 runs to 15 residues. CDR1 and CDR2 (germline): SGHTA, FQGNSA. V shed 3 bases and J shed 5 bases, with 16 bases lying between them. CDR3 residues: CASSLAGTLGETQYF. CDR3 coding DNA: TGTGCCAGCAGCTTGGCTGGGACTCTAGGGGAGACCCAGTACTTC.

The rearrangement links TRBV11-2 to TRBJ2-1, with 12 bases lining up with TRBD2. CDR1 is SGHAT and CDR2 is FQNNGV in the germline V gene. There are 15 residues in the CDR3. The junction had 0 bases not matched to a gene; V was cut back by 0 bases and J by 6 bases. CDR3 nucleotide sequence: TGTGCCAGCAGCTTAGAGGGACTAGCGGGCAATGAGCAGTTCTTC. Translated: CASSLEGLAGNEQFF.

This clone was recorded only once. This rearrangement joins TRBV5-1 to TRBJ1-2; 7 nucleotides agree with TRBD1. V dropped 0 bases and J dropped 3; count of bases not matched to a gene: 5. The CDR3 sequence is 15 residues long. From germline, CDR1 is SGHRS and CDR2 YFSETQ. CDR3 DNA sequence: TGCGCCAGCAGCTTGGGACAGGGATGGGACTATGGCTACACCTTC. Residues: CASSLGQGWDYGYTF.

This chain uses TRBV9 with TRBJ2-5, with 10 bases lining up with TRBD2. From germline, CDR1 is SGDLS and CDR2 YYNGEE. CDR3 length: 18 amino acids. J was trimmed by 1 base and V by 0 bases; bases with no gene match: 9. The chain's CDR3 is CASSVGNLAGALQETQYF. DNA for the CDR3: TGTGCCAGCAGCGTAGGGAATCTAGCGGGGGCCCTCCAAGAGACCCAGTACTTC.

The rearrangement joins TRBV2 to TRBJ1-5; 8 bases are a match to TRBD1. The CDR3 totals 14 residues. V lost 7 bases, J lost 5 bases, and 7 bases stayed unmatched. Per germline, CDR1 SNHLY and CDR2 FYNNEI. The DNA for the CDR3 is TGTGCCAGCAAGACAGGGGTAGGGGATCAGCCCCAGCATTTT. This encodes CASKTGVGDQPQHF.

The chain carries TRBV12-5 and TRBJ1-2; 8 bases align to TRBD1. Germline loops: CDR1 LGHNT, CDR2 FRNRAP. There are 13 residues in the CDR3. The trim removed 3 bases at V and 7 bases at J, leaving 4 bases unmatched. The CDR3 is CASGFDRGVGYTF. The CDR3 DNA follows: TGTGCTAGTGGTTTTGACAGGGGTGTTGGCTACACCTTC.

The V and J genes are TRBV7-2 and TRBJ2-5; the match to TRBD2 covers 10 bases. The germline V gene encodes CDR1 SGHTA and CDR2 FQGNSA. V was clipped by 5 bases and J by 1 base; unmatched bases: 7. The CDR3 length is 16 residues. The CDR3 is CASSPGSSGGQETQYF. In DNA form, the CDR3 reads TGTGCCAGCAGCCCCGGTTCTAGCGGGGGCCAAGAGACCCAGTACTTC.

The gene calls are TRBV28 and TRBJ1-2, with D unresolved. Germline lookup yields CDR1 MDHEN and CDR2 SYDVKM. The CDR3 is 14 residues long. With 5 bases removed from V and 0 bases from J, the gap between germline ends came to 10 bases. This CDR3 reads CASSGEGTNYGYTF. CDR3 nucleotides: TGTGCCAGCAGTGGTGAGGGAACTAACTATGGCTACACCTTC.

The chain joins TRBV11-2 to TRBJ1-6; TRBD1 is a possible D gene (6 bases). This CDR3 has 13 amino acids. Germline V gene lookup returns CDR1 SGHAT and CDR2 FQNNGV. The V end lost 8 bases, the J end lost 8 bases, and 13 bases lay between the germline ends. CDR3 residues: CASGAGGHSPLHF. In nucleotides, the CDR3 is TGTGCCAGCGGGGCGGGGGGCCATTCACCCCTCCACTTT.

The chain carries TRBV14 and TRBJ1-2, with D perhaps matching TRBD1 (6 bases). V was trimmed by 0 bases and J by 8 bases, leaving 19 bases between them. Per germline, CDR1 SGHDN and CDR2 FVKESK. The CDR3 length is 16 residues. The CDR3 DNA follows: TGTGCCAGCAGCCAAGATGGGCGACAGGATGCCCCCGGCTACACCTTC. Encoded protein: CASSQDGRQDAPGYTF.